Below, 16 T cell receptor beta chains from the same sample are listed, as sequenced in a study of shared clonotypes between healthy human individuals. Sequencing was performed with immunoSEQ multiplex PCR; in TCRdb, only in-frame clones are kept and a portion is missing. The profile covers about 1,500,000 clones, with roughly 95% appearing a single time and about 1.2% taken by the ten largest. The sample consisted of naive CD4+ T cells sorted from blood. Subset: CD45RA+ positively selected. The receptors derive from a man aged 25-45 years in good health.

This clone was detected only once. The gene calls are TRBV5-1 and TRBJ2-7; 7 nucleotides line up with TRBD2. The length of the CDR3 is 13 residues. CDR1 and CDR2 (germline): SGHRS, YFSETQ. With V trimmed by 1 base and J by 5 bases, 3 bases remained unmatched. In DNA, the CDR3 is TGCGCCAGCAGCTTGTTCGCGGGAGACGAGCAGTACTTC. Encoded protein: CASSLFAGDEQYF.

The chain recombines TRBV7-2 with TRBJ2-1; 7 nucleotides agree with TRBD2. J gave up 6 bases and V 5 bases, and 7 bases lay outside the gene matches. CDR3 length equals 14 residues. The germline CDR1 and CDR2 sequences are SGHTA and FQGNSA. The CDR3 here is CASSRRLAGNEQFF. The CDR3 nucleotides are TGTGCCAGCAGCAGGCGACTAGCCGGCAATGAGCAGTTCTTC.

The gene calls are TRBV9 and TRBJ1-4, with unresolved D. Trimming took off 4 bases at V and 7 bases at J, with 11 bases between the two ends. The CDR3 consists of 13 residues. CDR1 and CDR2 from the germline V gene are SGDLS and YYNGEE. The CDR3: CASSPMDGEKLFF. CDR3 nucleotide sequence: TGTGCCAGCAGCCCTATGGACGGTGAAAAACTGTTTTTT.

About this clone: The same CDR3 also results from other DNA sequences found in this sample. The chain has TRBV2 and TRBJ2-7; TRBD1 agrees at 7 bases. The germline gives CDR1 SNHLY, CDR2 FYNNEI. CDR3 length equals 12 residues. V was clipped by 5 bases and J by 4 bases; unmatched bases: 2. The CDR3 region is CASSRQGYEQYF. The CDR3 DNA follows: TGTGCCAGCAGTCGACAGGGTTACGAGCAGTACTTC. The full variable domain, completed using reference TRBV2 and TRBJ2-7, is EPEVTQTPSHQVTQMGQEVILRCVPISNHLYFYWYRQILGQKVEFLVSFYNNEISEKSEIFDDQFSVERPDGSNFTLKIRSTKLEDSAMYFCASSRQGYEQYFGPGTRLTVT.

The chain is built from TRBV18 and TRBJ2-2; 8 bases line up with TRBD2. Germline trimming cut 3 bases from V and 2 bases from J; bases unmatched to any gene: 5. CDR3 length: 16 amino acids. Germline V CDR1 and CDR2: KGHSH, LQKENI. The DNA for the CDR3 is TGTGCCAGCTCACCCCGACTAGCGCAAAACACCGGGGAGCTGTTTTTT. It encodes CASSPRLAQNTGELFF.

The chain joins TRBV5-4 to TRBJ2-5, with a tentative D call TRBD1 (6 bases). From germline, CDR1 is SGHNT and CDR2 YYREEE (reference sequence). The V and J ends lost 0 bases and 2 bases respectively, with 11 bases between them. The CDR3 extends over 15 amino acids. CDR3 DNA sequence: TGTGCCAGCAGCTTGGACAGGGCCACTCAAGAGACCCAGTACTTC. Its protein is CASSLDRATQETQYF.

This chain links TRBV10-1 with TRBJ1-1; 7 bases agree with TRBD1. Germline values: CDR1 WNHNN, CDR2 SYGVQD (reference sequence). The trim removed 10 bases at V and 0 bases at J, leaving 5 bases unmatched. CDR3 size: 13 residues. CDR3 in DNA: TGCGCCACCAGGACAGGACTGAACACTGAAGCTTTCTTT. Residues: CATRTGLNTEAFF.

Here the CDR3 reads CASRDPGQGVGGYTF. CDR3 nucleotide sequence: TGTGCCAGCAGAGATCCGGGACAGGGGGTTGGTGGCTACACCTTC. The chain couples TRBV5-4 to TRBJ1-2; TRBD1 matches at 11 bases. Per the germline V gene, CDR1 is SGHNT and CDR2 is YYREEE (reference sequence). This CDR3 region has 15 residues. J was trimmed by 7 bases and V by 5 bases; bases with no gene match: 10.

The chain combines TRBV15 with TRBJ1-5; tentative D call: TRBD1 (5 bases). The V gene lost 1 base and the J gene lost 14 bases, with 15 bases spanning the gap. This CDR3 has 13 amino acids. The V gene's germline CDR1 is LNHNV and CDR2 YYDKDF (reference sequence). This chain's CDR3 is CATSRVRGAREHF. CDR3 nucleotide sequence: TGTGCCACCAGCAGAGTGAGAGGGGCCAGGGAGCATTTT.

The V and J genes are TRBV28 and TRBJ1-5; 7 bases align to TRBD1. The CDR3 consists of 15 residues. V shed 8 bases, J shed 0 bases, and the junction held 7 bases outside the gene matches. Germline lookup yields CDR1 MDHEN and CDR2 SYDVKM. CDR3 coding DNA: TGTGCCAGCCGCAGGGACAGACTTAGCAATCAGCCCCAGCATTTT. This translates into CASRRDRLSNQPQHF.

The rearrangement links TRBV9 to TRBJ2-2; the match to TRBD1 covers 9 bases. Losses at the gene ends were 4 bases for V and 7 bases for J; bases not matched to a gene: 5. Per the germline V gene, CDR1 is SGDLS and CDR2 is YYNGEE. The CDR3 is 14 amino acids. The CDR3 nucleotides are TGTGCCAGCAGCACCCGGACAGGGGTCGGGGAGCTGTTTTTT. Protein: CASSTRTGVGELFF.

This clone has a single count. The genes are TRBV6-5 and TRBJ2-5; D remains ambiguous. The V gene's germline CDR1 is MNHEY and CDR2 SVGAGI. V lost 0 bases to trimming and J lost 4 bases, with 12 bases between them. There are 15 residues in the CDR3. CDR3 sequence: CASSYSRLGGETQYF. DNA for the CDR3: TGTGCCAGCAGTTACTCACGTCTCGGTGGAGAGACCCAGTACTTC.

This chain joins TRBV11-2 and TRBJ2-2; TRBD1 matches 8 bases. CDR3 size: 16 residues. Germline-derived CDR1 and CDR2 are SGHAT and FQNNGV. J was trimmed by 0 bases and V by 2 bases; bases with no gene match: 2. The DNA for the CDR3 is TGTGCCAGCAGCTTAAGGGGACAGGCGAACACCGGGGAGCTGTTTTTT. Translated: CASSLRGQANTGELFF. Combining the CDR3 with reference TRBV11-2 and TRBJ2-2 gives the whole variable domain EAGVAQSPRYKIIEKRQSVAFWCNPISGHATLYWYQQILGQGPKLLIQFQNNGVVDDSQLPKDRFSAERLKGVDSTLKIQPAKLEDSAVYLCASSLRGQANTGELFFGEGSRLTVL.

This chain links TRBV6-6 with TRBJ1-2; D is undetermined. Trimming shortened V by 0 bases and J by 3 bases, and 8 bases separated the two germline ends. Germline assignment: CDR1 MNHNY and CDR2 SVGAGI (reference sequence). CDR3 size: 14 residues. The CDR3 spells CASSYSSSDYGYTF. CDR3 nucleotides: TGTGCCAGCAGTTACTCGAGTTCTGACTATGGCTACACCTTC.

The chain recombines TRBV28 with TRBJ2-1, with TRBD2 matching over 7 bases. V trimming: 2 bases; J trimming: 6 bases; junction bases outside the gene matches: 19. Germline CDR1 and CDR2: MDHEN and SYDVKM. CDR3 length: 19 residues. The CDR3 region has the DNA TGTGCCAGCAGTTTAGTATCCCCCAAGGCTAGCGGCCTGGGCAATGAGCAGTTCTTC. Protein: CASSLVSPKASGLGNEQFF.

V usage is TRBV6-5 and J usage is TRBJ2-7, with D possibly matching TRBD1 (5 bases). Looked up from germline, CDR1 is MNHEY and CDR2 is SVGAGI. Trimming cost V 2 bases and J 4 bases, with 12 bases left between them. This CDR3 spans 14 amino acids. CDR3 sequence reads: CASSYQGLLYEQYF. The CDR3 DNA follows: TGTGCCAGCAGTTACCAGGGCCTCCTTTACGAGCAGTACTTC.